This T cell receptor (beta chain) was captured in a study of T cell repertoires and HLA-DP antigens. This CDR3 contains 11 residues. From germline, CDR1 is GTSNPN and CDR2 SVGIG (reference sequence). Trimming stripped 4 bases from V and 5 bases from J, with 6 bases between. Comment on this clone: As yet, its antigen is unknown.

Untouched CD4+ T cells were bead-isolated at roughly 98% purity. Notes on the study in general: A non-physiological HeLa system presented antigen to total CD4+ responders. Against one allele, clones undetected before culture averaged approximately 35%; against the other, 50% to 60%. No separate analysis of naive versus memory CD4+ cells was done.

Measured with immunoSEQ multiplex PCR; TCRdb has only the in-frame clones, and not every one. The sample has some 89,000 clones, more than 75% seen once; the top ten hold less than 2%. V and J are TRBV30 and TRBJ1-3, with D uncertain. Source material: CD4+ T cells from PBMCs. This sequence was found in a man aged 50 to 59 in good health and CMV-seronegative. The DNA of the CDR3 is TGTGCCTGGACCACCCGAAACACCATATATTTT. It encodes CAWTTRNTIYF.